Following are 10 T cell receptor beta chains from one sample sequenced in a study of cytomegalovirus exposure and HLA in healthy donors. PCR amplification relied on 60 Vbeta primers (plus 13 Jbeta primers). Measured with immunoSEQ multiplex PCR; TCRdb has only the in-frame clones, and not every one. This sample has some 120,000 clones, with 65% to 75% found just once. The material sequenced was PBMCs. All receptors come from a woman aged 50 to 65 in good health and CMV-seropositive.

V gene TRBV19 combines with J gene TRBJ1-6, with D hard to call. The CDR3 is 15 residues long. Between the trimmed V and J ends, which lost 3 bases and 1 base, there was a span of 7 bases. Germline-derived CDR1 and CDR2 are LNHDA and SQIVND (reference sequence). This CDR3 reads CASSIGRSYNSPLHF. The CDR3 coding sequence is TGTGCCAGTAGTATCGGGAGGTCCTATAATTCACCCCTCCACTTT.

V is TRBV27 and J is TRBJ1-6, with D hard to call. The CDR3 extends over 14 amino acids. The germline gives CDR1 MNHEY, CDR2 SMNVEV (reference sequence). The V and J ends lost 6 bases and 5 bases respectively, with 11 bases between them. The CDR3 region has the DNA TGTGCCAGCAGCCTATTCCCCGATAATTCACCCCTCCACTTT. Translating gives CASSLFPDNSPLHF.

The CDR3 is CASSPKGDKQFF. The CDR3 region has the DNA TGTGCCAGCTCACCGAAGGGGGATAAGCAGTTCTTC. The gene calls are TRBV18 and TRBJ2-1; D is possibly TRBD1 (6 bases). Germline V CDR1 and CDR2: KGHSH, LQKENI. This CDR3 comprises 12 residues. The germline V and J ends were trimmed by 3 bases and 11 bases, with 11 bases remaining between them.

A few counts support this clone. The J gene is TRBJ2-1, the V gene TRBV6-5; possibly TRBD2 for D (5 bases). Trimming took off 3 bases at V and 12 bases at J, with 15 bases between the two ends. The CDR3 is made up of 13 amino acids. The germline CDR1 and CDR2 sequences are MNHEY and SVGAGI. CDR3 nucleotide sequence: TGTGCCAGCAGTTATAGCGTTGACGTATCGCAGTTCTTC. Its protein is CASSYSVDVSQFF.

This clone occurred a few times. The chain couples TRBV14 to TRBJ2-1; 8 nucleotides align to TRBD2. This CDR3 contains 17 residues. Germline CDR1 SGHDN, CDR2 FVKESK. V gave up 0 bases and J gave up 8 bases; unmatched junction bases: 12. This CDR3 is CASSQDRPGGAIHEQFF. The CDR3 nucleotides are TGTGCCAGCAGCCAAGATCGTCCCGGGGGGGCTATTCATGAGCAGTTCTTC.

This clone was observed a handful of times. The chain uses TRBV18 and TRBJ1-5, with TRBD1 identical over 8 bases. The CDR3 contains 15 residues. Germline CDR1 KGHSH, CDR2 LQKENI. V was clipped by 6 bases and J by 7 bases; unmatched bases: 11. CDR3 sequence reads: CASSRNQGAGQPQHF. The CDR3 DNA is TGTGCCAGCTCGCGGAACCAGGGGGCCGGGCAGCCCCAGCATTTT.

CDR3 nucleotides: TGTGCCAGCAGCCTACGAGCGATAGCGGGGGGGTCCTACAATGAGCAGTTCTTC. Translation: CASSLRAIAGGSYNEQFF. This sequence joins TRBV11-2 and TRBJ2-1; TRBD2 matches at 11 bases. The germline gives CDR1 SGHAT, CDR2 FQNNGV. Losses at the gene ends were 5 bases for V and 1 base for J; bases not matched to a gene: 10. The CDR3 spans 18 residues.

In the case of this clone: The junction shows a germline mismatch at one end, possibly a read error. The V gene is TRBV30, the J gene TRBJ2-6; maybe TRBD1 (5 bases). The CDR3 has 17 residues. CDR1 GTSNPN and CDR2 SVGIG come from the germline V gene (reference sequence). The CDR3 sequence is CAWRVQKGMSGANVLTF. For the CDR3, the DNA is TGTGCCTGGCGTGTACAAAAGGGGATGTCTGGGGCCAACGTCCTGACTTTC.

This clone was recorded only once. The chain uses TRBV30 and TRBJ1-1; the D is unclear. The CDR3 has 11 amino acids. Trimming pared 3 bases from V and 8 bases from J, leaving 10 bases between. Germline V gene sequence: CDR1 GTSNPN, CDR2 SVGIG (reference sequence). CDR3 DNA sequence: TGTGCCTGGAGACGAGCAGCGGAAGCTTTCTTT. This translates into CAWRRAAEAFF.

V is TRBV6-5 and J is TRBJ2-2; 8 bases are shared with TRBD1. The J segment lost 5 bases and the V segment lost 5 bases, leaving 4 bases of the junction unmatched. CDR1 and CDR2 from the germline V gene are MNHEY and SVGAGI. The CDR3 sequence is 14 residues long. Written as DNA, the CDR3 is TGTGCCAGCAGTGAGACAGGGGAGACCGGGGAGCTGTTTTTT. Protein product: CASSETGETGELFF.